The rows below give T cell receptor beta chains drawn from one sample of a study of blood T cell repertoires in COVID-19. Sequenced by immunoSEQ multiplex PCR; TCRdb stores in-frame clones only, minus some. The profile shows nearly 250,000 clones, more than 70% of them singletons. Specimen: PBMCs or T cells enriched from blood (not recorded which). The receptors were gathered from a woman aged 45-59 years who had recovered from COVID-19. The CDR3 runs from the conserved cysteine through the conserved F or W. The order of the fields is CDR3 protein, CDR3 DNA, V gene, D gene, J gene, CDR3 length, clone size. The D gene is left open where the match is weak. The size entry is marked missing in some rows and otherwise reads once, few, many or a size class.

CDR3 protein: CASSQEGTGSGNTIYF
CDR3 DNA: TGTGCCAGCAGCCAAGAGGGGACAGGGTCTGGAAACACCATATATTTT
V gene: TRBV4-2
D gene: TRBD1
J gene: TRBJ1-3
CDR3 length: 16
clone size: .

CDR3 protein: CASSVGTGSQPQHF
CDR3 DNA: TGTGCCAGCAGCGTCGGGACAGGGTCGCAGCCCCAGCATTTT
V gene: TRBV9
D gene: TRBD1
J gene: TRBJ1-5
CDR3 length: 14
clone size: .

CDR3 protein: CASSYSRGAVTEAFF
CDR3 DNA: TGTGCCAGCAGTTACTCCCGGGGGGCGGTCACTGAAGCTTTCTTT
V gene: TRBV6-2/TRBV6-3
D gene: .
J gene: TRBJ1-1
CDR3 length: 15
clone size: few

CDR3 protein: CASSPSGGADTQYF
CDR3 DNA: TGTGCTAGCAGCCCCAGCGGGGGGGCAGATACGCAGTATTTT
V gene: TRBV7-7
D gene: TRBD2
J gene: TRBJ2-3
CDR3 length: 14
clone size: .

CDR3 protein: CASRQTGDEQYF
CDR3 DNA: TGTGCCAGCAGGCAGACAGGGGATGAGCAGTACTTC
V gene: TRBV11-2
D gene: TRBD1
J gene: TRBJ2-7
CDR3 length: 12
clone size: .

CDR3 protein: CASSLLGGRASYEQYF
CDR3 DNA: TGTGCCAGCAGCTTATTGGGCGGGAGGGCCTCCTACGAGCAGTACTTC
V gene: TRBV7-9
D gene: TRBD2
J gene: TRBJ2-7
CDR3 length: 16
clone size: once

CDR3 protein: CATSRDRHRGSPLHF
CDR3 DNA: TGTGCCACCAGCAGAGATCGGCACAGGGGGTCACCCCTCCACTTT
V gene: TRBV15
D gene: TRBD1
J gene: TRBJ1-6
CDR3 length: 15
clone size: .

CDR3 protein: CASSLTGLGGYTF
CDR3 DNA: TGTGCCAGCAGTTTAACAGGGCTGGGTGGCTACACCTTC
V gene: TRBV6-5
D gene: .
J gene: TRBJ1-2
CDR3 length: 13
clone size: .

CDR3 protein: CASSSIPGQGVKQFF
CDR3 DNA: TGCGCCAGCAGCTCGATCCCCGGACAGGGGGTCAAGCAGTTCTTC
V gene: TRBV5-1
D gene: TRBD1
J gene: TRBJ2-1
CDR3 length: 15
clone size: .

CDR3 protein: CASAGEGYTF
CDR3 DNA: TGTGCCAGCGCGGGGGAAGGCTACACCTTC
V gene: TRBV7-9
D gene: .
J gene: TRBJ1-2
CDR3 length: 10
clone size: .

CDR3 protein: CASSPTEGRHF
CDR3 DNA: TGTGCCAGCAGTCCGACAGAAGGGCGGCATTTT
V gene: TRBV28
D gene: .
J gene: TRBJ1-5
CDR3 length: 11
clone size: .

CDR3 protein: CASSQGGGQGNEKLFF
CDR3 DNA: TGCGCCAGCAGCCAAGGGGGCGGACAGGGTAATGAAAAACTGTTTTTT
V gene: TRBV4-3
D gene: TRBD1
J gene: TRBJ1-4
CDR3 length: 16
clone size: .

CDR3 protein: CASSSGTGWYNEQFF
CDR3 DNA: TGTGCCAGCAGCTCTGGGACAGGCTGGTACAATGAGCAGTTCTTC
V gene: TRBV7-8
D gene: TRBD1
J gene: TRBJ2-1
CDR3 length: 15
clone size: .

CDR3 protein: CASSYRTSGYNEQFF
CDR3 DNA: TGTGCCAGCAGTTACCGGACTAGCGGTTACAATGAGCAGTTCTTC
V gene: TRBV6-5
D gene: TRBD2
J gene: TRBJ2-1
CDR3 length: 15
clone size: .

CDR3 protein: CASSARNLNTEAFF
CDR3 DNA: TGCGCCAGCAGCGCCAGAAATTTGAACACTGAAGCTTTCTTT
V gene: TRBV5-1
D gene: .
J gene: TRBJ1-1
CDR3 length: 14
clone size: .

CDR3 protein: CASSSGDSHYEQYF
CDR3 DNA: TGTGCCAGTAGTTCCGGGGATTCGCACTACGAGCAGTACTTC
V gene: TRBV19
D gene: .
J gene: TRBJ2-7
CDR3 length: 14
clone size: .

CDR3 protein: CASTPGATNEKLFF
CDR3 DNA: TGTGCCAGCACCCCGGGTGCAACTAATGAAAAACTGTTTTTT
V gene: TRBV7-9
D gene: .
J gene: TRBJ1-4
CDR3 length: 14
clone size: .

CDR3 protein: CASSLASGLAGGPTGELFF
CDR3 DNA: TGTGCCAGCAGCTTAGCGTCGGGACTAGCGGGGGGGCCAACCGGGGAGCTGTTTTTT
V gene: TRBV7-2
D gene: TRBD2
J gene: TRBJ2-2
CDR3 length: 19
clone size: .

CDR3 protein: CASSHTGGSGANVLTF
CDR3 DNA: TGTGCCAGCAGCCATACAGGGGGATCTGGGGCCAACGTCCTGACTTTC
V gene: TRBV7-3
D gene: TRBD1
J gene: TRBJ2-6
CDR3 length: 16
clone size: .

CDR3 protein: CASSSTGIDNYGYTF
CDR3 DNA: TGTGCCAGCAGCTCGACAGGGATCGATAACTATGGCTACACCTTC
V gene: TRBV7-9
D gene: TRBD1
J gene: TRBJ1-2
CDR3 length: 15
clone size: once

CDR3 protein: CASRETGANSPLHF
CDR3 DNA: TGTGCCAGCAGAGAGACAGGCGCTAATTCACCCCTCCACTTT
V gene: TRBV2
D gene: .
J gene: TRBJ1-6
CDR3 length: 14
clone size: .

CDR3 protein: CASSSDRLYGYTF
CDR3 DNA: TGTGCCAGTAGTTCGGACAGGTTATATGGCTACACCTTC
V gene: TRBV19
D gene: TRBD1
J gene: TRBJ1-2
CDR3 length: 13
clone size: .

CDR3 protein: CASSYSQGGLGTEAFF
CDR3 DNA: TGTGCCAGCAGTTACTCCCAGGGGGGTCTGGGCACTGAAGCTTTCTTT
V gene: TRBV6-6
D gene: TRBD1
J gene: TRBJ1-1
CDR3 length: 16
clone size: .

CDR3 protein: CSATRGGYTF
CDR3 DNA: TGCAGCGCGACCCGGGGAGGCTACACCTTC
V gene: TRBV29-1
D gene: .
J gene: TRBJ1-2
CDR3 length: 10
clone size: once

CDR3 protein: CASSFHRLAANTNTGELFF
CDR3 DNA: TGTGCCAGCAGCTTCCATAGACTAGCGGCCAATACTAACACCGGGGAGCTGTTTTTT
V gene: TRBV6-2/TRBV6-3
D gene: TRBD2
J gene: TRBJ2-2
CDR3 length: 19
clone size: few

CDR3 protein: CASSREGLAEYNEQFF
CDR3 DNA: TGCGCCAGCAGCCGAGAGGGACTAGCGGAGTACAATGAGCAGTTCTTC
V gene: TRBV4-3
D gene: TRBD2
J gene: TRBJ2-1
CDR3 length: 16
clone size: .

CDR3 protein: CASSSPTGGGEAFF
CDR3 DNA: TGTGCCAGCAGTTCACCCACAGGGGGCGGTGAAGCTTTCTTT
V gene: TRBV6-5
D gene: TRBD1
J gene: TRBJ1-1
CDR3 length: 14
clone size: few

CDR3 protein: CASSLSSGSNQPQHF
CDR3 DNA: TGCGCCAGCAGCTTGTCTTCAGGGTCCAATCAGCCCCAGCATTTT
V gene: TRBV5-1
D gene: .
J gene: TRBJ1-5
CDR3 length: 15
clone size: .

CDR3 protein: CASTPLRGNGDYGYTF
CDR3 DNA: TGTGCCAGCACCCCATTAAGGGGTAACGGCGACTATGGCTACACCTTC
V gene: TRBV5-6
D gene: .
J gene: TRBJ1-2
CDR3 length: 16
clone size: .

CDR3 protein: CASRPAGRGLSNQPQHF
CDR3 DNA: TGTGCCAGCAGACCCGCGGGCAGGGGCCTTAGCAATCAGCCCCAGCATTTT
V gene: TRBV27
D gene: .
J gene: TRBJ1-5
CDR3 length: 17
clone size: .

CDR3 protein: CASSSMNTIYF
CDR3 DNA: TGTGCCAGCAGCTCAATGAACACCATATATTTT
V gene: TRBV11-3
D gene: .
J gene: TRBJ1-3
CDR3 length: 11
clone size: few

CDR3 protein: CASSLRGRISTDTQYF
CDR3 DNA: TGTGCCAGCAGCCTCCGAGGGCGAATTAGCACAGATACGCAGTATTTT
V gene: TRBV7-3
D gene: .
J gene: TRBJ2-3
CDR3 length: 16
clone size: .

CDR3 protein: CASVPRGNEKLFF
CDR3 DNA: TGTGCCAGCGTTCCAAGGGGTAATGAAAAACTGTTTTTT
V gene: TRBV6-6
D gene: .
J gene: TRBJ1-4
CDR3 length: 13
clone size: .

CDR3 protein: CATSPQGVEIEKLFF
CDR3 DNA: TGTGCCACCTCCCCCCAAGGAGTTGAAATCGAAAAACTGTTTTTT
V gene: TRBV24-1
D gene: .
J gene: TRBJ1-4
CDR3 length: 15
clone size: once

CDR3 protein: CSVDLAQALTFF
CDR3 DNA: TGCAGCGTTGATTTGGCTCAGGCGCTAACGTTCTTC
V gene: TRBV29-1
D gene: .
J gene: TRBJ2-1
CDR3 length: 12
clone size: .

CDR3 protein: CASSFRGAREAFF
CDR3 DNA: TGTGCCAGCAGTTTCAGGGGAGCTCGCGAAGCTTTCTTT
V gene: TRBV12-3/TRBV12-4
D gene: .
J gene: TRBJ1-1
CDR3 length: 13
clone size: .

CDR3 protein: CASSPSKTAYLDEKLFF
CDR3 DNA: TGCGCCAGCAGCCCCTCTAAAACCGCTTACCTTGATGAAAAACTGTTTTTT
V gene: TRBV4-3
D gene: .
J gene: TRBJ1-4
CDR3 length: 17
clone size: .

CDR3 protein: CASSVSSVANYGYTF
CDR3 DNA: TGTGCCAGCAGCGTATCTTCCGTAGCTAACTATGGCTACACCTTC
V gene: TRBV9
D gene: .
J gene: TRBJ1-2
CDR3 length: 15
clone size: once

CDR3 protein: CASRQQGAGELFF
CDR3 DNA: TGTGCCAGCAGACAGCAGGGTGCCGGGGAGCTGTTTTTT
V gene: TRBV6-5
D gene: .
J gene: TRBJ2-2
CDR3 length: 13
clone size: .

CDR3 protein: CAISESAVLETQYF
CDR3 DNA: TGTGCCATCAGTGAGTCGGCGGTCCTGGAGACCCAGTACTTC
V gene: TRBV10-3
D gene: .
J gene: TRBJ2-5
CDR3 length: 14
clone size: .

CDR3 protein: CSVGGYGTEAFF
CDR3 DNA: TGCAGCGTTGGAGGGTATGGCACTGAAGCTTTCTTT
V gene: TRBV29-1
D gene: .
J gene: TRBJ1-1
CDR3 length: 12
clone size: once

CDR3 protein: CASSQVPQGVGGNTIYF
CDR3 DNA: TGTGCCAGCAGCCAAGTCCCACAGGGCGTGGGTGGAAACACCATATATTTT
V gene: TRBV3-1/TRBV3-2
D gene: .
J gene: TRBJ1-3
CDR3 length: 17
clone size: .

CDR3 protein: CASSYGMRGYTF
CDR3 DNA: TGTGCCAGCAGTTACGGTATGAGGGGCTACACCTTC
V gene: TRBV6-2/TRBV6-3
D gene: .
J gene: TRBJ1-2
CDR3 length: 12
clone size: .

CDR3 protein: CASSQDRRQWF
CDR3 DNA: TGCGCCAGCAGCCAAGATAGGCGGCAGTGGTTC
V gene: TRBV4-1
D gene: .
J gene: TRBJ2-7
CDR3 length: 11
clone size: once

CDR3 protein: CASSFRVNYGYTF
CDR3 DNA: TGTGCCAGCAGCTTCAGGGTTAACTATGGCTACACCTTC
V gene: TRBV9
D gene: .
J gene: TRBJ1-2
CDR3 length: 13
clone size: .

CDR3 protein: CASSHAAGTRVSGELFF
CDR3 DNA: TGTGCCAGCAGTCACGCCGCCGGGACTAGGGTCAGCGGGGAGCTGTTTTTT
V gene: TRBV6-6
D gene: TRBD2
J gene: TRBJ2-2
CDR3 length: 17
clone size: few

CDR3 protein: CASSSTEETQYF
CDR3 DNA: TGTGCCAGCAGTTCTACAGAAGAGACCCAGTACTTC
V gene: TRBV6-2/TRBV6-3
D gene: .
J gene: TRBJ2-5
CDR3 length: 12
clone size: .

CDR3 protein: CASSYSIRGTYGYTF
CDR3 DNA: TGTGCCAGCAGTTACTCTATCAGGGGGACCTATGGCTACACCTTC
V gene: TRBV6-5
D gene: TRBD1
J gene: TRBJ1-2
CDR3 length: 15
clone size: .